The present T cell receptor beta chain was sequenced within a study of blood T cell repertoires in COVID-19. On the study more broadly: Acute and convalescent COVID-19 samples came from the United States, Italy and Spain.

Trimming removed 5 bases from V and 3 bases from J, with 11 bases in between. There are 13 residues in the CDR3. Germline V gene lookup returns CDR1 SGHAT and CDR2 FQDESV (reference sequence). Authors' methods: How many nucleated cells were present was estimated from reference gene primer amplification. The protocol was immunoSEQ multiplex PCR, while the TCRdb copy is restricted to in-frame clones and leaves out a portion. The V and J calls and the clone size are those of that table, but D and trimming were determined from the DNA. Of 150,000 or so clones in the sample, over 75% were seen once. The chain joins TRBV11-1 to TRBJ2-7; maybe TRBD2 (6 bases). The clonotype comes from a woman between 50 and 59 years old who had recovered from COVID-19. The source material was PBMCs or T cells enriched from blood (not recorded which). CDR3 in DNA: TGTGCCAGCAGCCCCCGGGAGAACTACGAGCAGTACTTC. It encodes CASSPRENYEQYF.